Sequencing of this T cell receptor (beta chain) was carried out in a study of blood T cell repertoires in COVID-19. Looking at the study overall: Some COVID-19 samples were acute and others convalescent; all came from the United States, Italy and Spain. Sample material is recorded as cDNA or gDNA derived from T cells, B-cell-depleted T cells, or PBMCs.

Assay used: immunoSEQ multiplex PCR; TCRdb lists only in-frame clones, some missing. The data hold approximately 210,000 clones, with just under 85% observed a single time. V gave up 6 bases and J gave up 3 bases, with 3 bases separating them. Germline assignment: CDR1 MNHEY and CDR2 SVGAGI. The CDR3 runs to 11 residues. Material: peripheral blood. This clonotype was obtained from a woman aged 70-85 years with active or convalescent COVID-19. The V call is TRBV6-5, the J call TRBJ1-3; no reliable D call. CDR3 region: CASSNGNTIYF. The CDR3 DNA reads TGTGCCAGCAGCAATGGAAACACCATATATTTT.